This passage covers 10 T cell receptor beta chains from one sample sequenced in a study of CD8+ T cells in alopecia areata. Extracted RNA was reverse transcribed, and the resulting cDNA served as sequencing template. Clones were sequenced by immunoSEQ multiplex PCR, and TCRdb holds only the in-frame ones, with some missing. Of 200,000 to 250,000 clones in the sample, about three fifths are singletons; the top ten hold more than 0.4%. This material consisted of CD4+ T cells sorted from blood, taken at week 0. All receptors come from a human donor with alopecia areata.

This clone was found a few times. The CDR3 region is CASSLRSYRGPNEQFF. CDR3 nucleotides: TGCGCCAGCAGCCTACGGAGTTACAGGGGTCCGAATGAGCAGTTCTTC. V is TRBV5-1 and J is TRBJ2-1, with TRBD1 matching 7 bases. J was trimmed by 7 bases and V by 4 bases; bases with no gene match: 14. This CDR3 is 16 amino acids long. Germline lookup yields CDR1 SGHRS and CDR2 YFSETQ.

This clone was recorded once. The rearrangement links TRBV5-1 to TRBJ2-7; TRBD2 matches at 10 bases. The CDR3 runs 15 residues. V gave up 3 bases and J gave up 3 bases; unmatched junction bases: 6. CDR1 SGHRS and CDR2 YFSETQ come from the germline V gene. CDR3 sequence reads: CASSWRLAGHYEQYF. DNA for the CDR3: TGCGCCAGCAGCTGGAGACTAGCGGGCCACTACGAGCAGTACTTC.

This clone was picked up one time. V gene TRBV6-1 combines with J gene TRBJ1-2; D is undetermined. Trimming pared 5 bases from V and 5 bases from J, leaving 12 bases between. The CDR3 is made up of 13 amino acids. Germline CDR1 MNHNS, CDR2 SASEGT. CDR3 in amino acids: CASSPTIPYGYTF. The CDR3 bases are TGTGCCAGCAGTCCCACCATCCCGTATGGCTACACCTTC.

This clone was detected only once. V usage is TRBV2 and J usage is TRBJ2-3, with 12 positions matching TRBD2. This CDR3 comprises 19 residues. The V gene's germline CDR1 is SNHLY and CDR2 FYNNEI. Germline trimming cut 6 bases from V and 7 bases from J; bases unmatched to any gene: 20. For the CDR3, the DNA is TGTGCCAGCAGGGCGACGTGGCTAGCGGGGGGGAATAAGAGAAATACGCAGTATTTT. Amino acid sequence: CASRATWLAGGNKRNTQYF.

The sample holds many counts of this clone. The chain combines TRBV7-9 with TRBJ1-2; 11 positions match TRBD1. With 4 bases clipped from V and 5 bases from J, the junction kept 6 bases outside the gene matches. Per the germline V gene, CDR1 is SEHNR and CDR2 is FQNEAQ (reference sequence). This CDR3 region has 15 residues. In DNA form, the CDR3 reads TGTGCCAGCAGCTCCCCGGACAGGGGGCTTTATGGCTACACCTTC. Its protein product is CASSSPDRGLYGYTF.

This clone was seen more than once but under ten times. The rearrangement joins TRBV2 to TRBJ2-1; 9 bases fit TRBD2. V lost 8 bases and J lost 6; bases outside the gene matches: 8. The CDR3 extends over 14 amino acids. Germline CDR1 is SNHLY and CDR2 is FYNNEI. CDR3 region: CASCRTSVLNEQFF. The DNA of the CDR3 is TGTGCCAGCTGTAGGACTAGCGTCCTCAATGAGCAGTTCTTC. The full variable domain, in which reference TRBV2 and TRBJ2-1 provide the parts outside the CDR3, is EPEVTQTPSHQVTQMGQEVILRCVPISNHLYFYWYRQILGQKVEFLVSFYNNEISEKSEIFDDQFSVERPDGSNFTLKIRSTKLEDSAMYFCASCRTSVLNEQFFGPGTRLTVL.

The genes are TRBV18 and TRBJ1-5; TRBD1 matches 10 bases. The CDR3 has 17 residues. The V and J ends lost 6 bases and 2 bases, in that order; junction bases with no gene match: 10. The germline gives CDR1 KGHSH, CDR2 LQKENI. Written as DNA, the CDR3 is TGTGCCAGCTCCATGACAGGGGGCGACAGGGGCAATCAGCCCCAGCATTTT. Amino acids: CASSMTGGDRGNQPQHF.

The chain employs TRBV7-4 and TRBJ2-7; D is ambiguous. Germline V gives CDR1 SGHVT, CDR2 SQSDAQ. V lost 8 bases and J lost 6, with 8 bases in between. The CDR3 extends over 10 amino acids. The CDR3 sequence: CASLEGEQYF. The CDR3 DNA sequence: TGTGCCAGCCTCGAAGGCGAGCAGTACTTC.

V usage is TRBV4-1 and J usage is TRBJ2-1; D is possibly TRBD2 (5 bases). This CDR3 region has 14 residues. Trimming left V 6 bases short and J 7 bases short, with 16 bases between. Germline V gene lookup returns CDR1 MGHRA and CDR2 YSYEKL. CDR3 amino acids: CASSIGLLGNEQFF. DNA for the CDR3: TGCGCCAGCAGTATTGGACTCCTTGGGAATGAGCAGTTCTTC.

The V and J genes are TRBV7-9 and TRBJ2-5, with TRBD1 matching 12 bases. Germline V gene sequence: CDR1 SEHNR, CDR2 FQNEAQ (reference sequence). The trim removed 5 bases at V and 1 base at J, leaving 8 bases unmatched. The length of the CDR3 is 17 residues. CDR3 in DNA: TGTGCCAGCAGCCAAATCTGGGACAGGGGGCTCCAAGAGACCCAGTACTTC. It translates to CASSQIWDRGLQETQYF.